These 20 T cell receptor beta chains share one sample of origin, sequenced in a study of blood T cell repertoires in COVID-19. TCRdb keeps only in-frame clones here, not all; method: immunoSEQ multiplex PCR. The table records some 120,000 clones, around 89% of them present only once. Sequencing used peripheral blood. The receptor source for this set is a human donor in a cohort sampled during active COVID-19.

The V gene is TRBV4-1, the J gene TRBJ2-3; 7 nucleotides align to TRBD1. The CDR3 has 16 amino acids. V dropped 2 bases and J dropped 7; count of bases not matched to a gene: 12. CDR1 and CDR2 (germline): MGHRA, YSYEKL. CDR3 in DNA: TGCGCCAGCAGCCAACCCACCAGAGACAGGGATCATACGCAGTATTTT. It translates to CASSQPTRDRDHTQYF.

The chain couples TRBV19 to TRBJ2-3; 7 bases fit TRBD2. This CDR3 has 16 residues. V dropped 4 bases and J dropped 9; count of bases not matched to a gene: 16. Germline values: CDR1 LNHDA, CDR2 SQIVND (reference sequence). CDR3 sequence: CASSSRPGGGGDTQYF. The CDR3 region has the DNA TGTGCCAGTAGTAGTCGACCGGGGGGAGGTGGAGACACGCAGTATTTT.

The rearrangement uses TRBV14 and TRBJ1-5; D not certain. The CDR3 spans 15 residues. Germline V lookup: CDR1 SGHDN, CDR2 FVKESK. Trimming stripped 3 bases from V and 0 bases from J, with 9 bases between. DNA of the CDR3: TGTGCCAGCAGCCAGGGAGGGTTTAGCAATCAGCCCCAGCATTTT. Protein: CASSQGGFSNQPQHF.

The rearrangement uses TRBV24-1 and TRBJ1-5; D remains unclear. V lost 5 bases, J lost 9 bases, and 13 bases lay in between. The CDR3 consists of 13 residues. CDR1 and CDR2 from the germline V gene are KGHDR and SFDVKD. The CDR3 DNA is TGTGCCACCAGTGGGACTGGGGTAGGGCCCCAGCATTTT. Translated, it gives CATSGTGVGPQHF.

The chain has TRBV5-1 and TRBJ2-2; 8 nucleotides match TRBD1. The germline V gene has CDR1 SGHRS and CDR2 YFSETQ. V lost 4 bases to trimming and J lost 5 bases; unmatched junction nucleotides: 7. The CDR3 totals 15 residues. The CDR3 reads CASSPRTGSTGELFF. The CDR3 coding sequence is TGCGCCAGCAGCCCCCGGACAGGGTCGACCGGGGAGCTGTTTTTT.

DNA for the CDR3: TGTGCCAGCTCACCACTTTTCCTAGCGGGAGGTGGATCCTACAATGAGCAGTTCTTC. It translates to CASSPLFLAGGGSYNEQFF. The chain combines TRBV18 with TRBJ2-1; TRBD2 matches at 11 bases. J was trimmed by 1 base and V by 1 base; bases with no gene match: 9. The CDR3 totals 19 residues. CDR1 KGHSH and CDR2 LQKENI come from the germline V gene.

The V call is TRBV28, the J call TRBJ1-2, with 9 bases aligning to TRBD1. Germline V CDR1 and CDR2: MDHEN, SYDVKM. The CDR3 runs 14 residues. Trimming removed 6 bases from V and 3 bases from J; junction bases left unmatched: 5. The CDR3 sequence: CASRRDRGDYGYTF. The CDR3 DNA reads TGTGCCAGCAGACGCGACAGGGGGGACTATGGCTACACCTTC.

The chain combines TRBV5-1 with TRBJ2-3; tentative D call: TRBD2 (6 bases). Germline V gene sequence: CDR1 SGHRS, CDR2 YFSETQ. V lost 0 bases and J lost 3, with 14 bases in between. The CDR3 covers 16 residues. The DNA of the CDR3 is TGCGCCAGCAGCTTGGCGGTTGGGGGAGGAACAGATACGCAGTATTTT. It specifies CASSLAVGGGTDTQYF.

The chain joins TRBV5-4 to TRBJ1-3; D is uncertain. Trimming shortened V by 1 base and J by 11 bases, and 13 bases separated the two germline ends. The CDR3 is 13 amino acids. Germline lookup yields CDR1 SGHNT and CDR2 YYREEE (reference sequence). The CDR3: CASSLSPTEAIYF. Here the CDR3 DNA reads TGTGCCAGCAGCTTGAGTCCGACGGAGGCCATATATTTT.

V gene TRBV6-1 combines with J gene TRBJ2-5, with 9 bases lining up with TRBD2. After removal of 3 bases from V and 1 base from J, the junction contained 9 bases not matched to a gene. CDR1 and CDR2 (germline): MNHNS, SASEGT. This CDR3 region has 17 residues. CDR3 nucleotide sequence: TGTGCCAGCAGTGATTCCCAGCGGGGGGCCCTCCAAGAGACCCAGTACTTC. Translating gives CASSDSQRGALQETQYF.

The chain is built from TRBV10-3 and TRBJ2-1; 13 bases line up with TRBD2. The CDR3 is 18 amino acids. The V gene's germline CDR1 is ENHRY and CDR2 SYGVKD. V was pared by 6 bases and J by 0 bases, with 8 bases of the junction left unmatched. The CDR3 sequence is CAIRRTSGGGSSYNEQFF. The CDR3 DNA sequence: TGTGCCATCAGAAGGACTAGCGGGGGCGGGAGCTCCTACAATGAGCAGTTCTTC.

In nucleotides, the CDR3 is TGTGCCAGCAGCCAAGGTAAAGCCGAGACAGGGGGCATCGCTGAAGCTTTCTTT. Protein sequence: CASSQGKAETGGIAEAFF. The genes are TRBV3-1 (or the pseudogene TRBV3-2) and TRBJ1-1; 10 bases map to TRBD1. This CDR3 region has 18 residues. Losses at the gene ends were 1 base for V and 6 bases for J; bases not matched to a gene: 14. The germline V gene has CDR1 LGHDT and CDR2 YNNKEL (reference sequence).

The genes are TRBV3-1 (or the pseudogene TRBV3-2) and TRBJ2-5; 14 bases align to TRBD2. This CDR3 spans 15 amino acids. Losses at the gene ends were 5 bases for V and 5 bases for J; bases not matched to a gene: 4. CDR1 and CDR2 from the germline V gene are LGHDT and YNNKEL (reference sequence). As DNA, the CDR3 is TGTGCCAGCAGCGCCCGACTAGCGGGGGGGGAGACCCAGTACTTC. Its translation: CASSARLAGGETQYF.

The rearrangement uses TRBV5-3 and TRBJ1-2; D is possibly TRBD1 (5 bases). TRBV5-3 is an ORF, with its function uncertain. This CDR3 comprises 17 residues. V was pared by 5 bases and J by 0 bases, with 20 bases between. The CDR3 loop reads CARRYGHPWGTNYGYTF. CDR3 bases: TGTGCCAGAAGGTACGGACACCCCTGGGGAACTAACTATGGCTACACCTTC.

The chain couples TRBV4-1 to TRBJ2-3; D gene unclear. Trimming cost V 4 bases and J 3 bases, with 11 bases left between them. Germline V gene sequence: CDR1 MGHRA, CDR2 YSYEKL. CDR3 length equals 14 residues. The CDR3: CASSPAGSTDTQYF. CDR3 nucleotides: TGCGCCAGCAGCCCCGCAGGTTCTACAGATACGCAGTATTTT.

The CDR3 loop reads CASSAGYNEQFF. The CDR3 nucleotides read TGTGCCAGCAGCGCGGGTTACAATGAGCAGTTCTTC. V and J are TRBV9 and TRBJ2-1; D is ambiguous. Germline V gives CDR1 SGDLS, CDR2 YYNGEE. V lost 3 bases and J 4 bases, leaving 5 bases between the germline ends. CDR3 length: 12 amino acids.

This clone came up once. The V and J genes are TRBV2 and TRBJ2-7; TRBD1 matches at 7 bases. Per the germline V gene, CDR1 is SNHLY and CDR2 is FYNNEI. The CDR3 has 13 residues. V was clipped by 10 bases and J by 2 bases; unmatched bases: 8. CDR3 sequence (DNA): TGTGCCAACTCGGACAGGTCCCCCTACGAGCAGTACTTC. It is translated as CANSDRSPYEQYF.

The rearrangement uses TRBV29-1 and TRBJ2-3, with 11 nucleotides matching TRBD2. The CDR3 is 17 residues long. In germline, CDR1 is SQVTM, CDR2 ANQGSEA. V dropped 1 base and J dropped 4; count of bases not matched to a gene: 10. CDR3 protein: CSVEGLAGGPPPDTQYF. The CDR3 DNA follows: TGCAGCGTTGAAGGGCTAGCGGGAGGTCCTCCCCCAGATACGCAGTATTTT.

This clone was recorded only once. V usage is TRBV7-9 and J usage is TRBJ2-3; 7 positions match TRBD2. Germline V lookup: CDR1 SEHNR, CDR2 FQNEAQ (reference sequence). This CDR3 spans 14 amino acids. With V trimmed by 7 bases and J by 4 bases, 8 bases remained unmatched. The CDR3 region is CASTLTGGPDTQYF. The CDR3, as DNA: TGTGCCAGCACGCTGACGGGAGGACCAGATACGCAGTATTTT.

The chain links TRBV7-8 to TRBJ2-7, with TRBD2 matching 11 bases. Germline assignment: CDR1 SGHVS and CDR2 FQNEAQ. Trimming took 5 bases from V and 2 from J; bases not matched to a gene: 8. The CDR3 consists of 16 residues. The CDR3 sequence: CASSQLAGGTTYEQYF. CDR3 coding DNA: TGTGCCAGCAGCCAGCTAGCGGGGGGAACTACCTACGAGCAGTACTTC. The entire variable domain, with the rest obtained from reference TRBV7-8 and TRBJ2-7, is as follows: GAGVSQSPRYKVAKRGQDVALRCDPISGHVSLFWYQQALGQGPEFLTYFQNEAQLDKSGLPSDRFFAERPEGSVSTLKIQRTQQEDSAVYLCASSQLAGGTTYEQYFGPGTRLTVT.